This T cell receptor (beta chain) was identified during a study of regulatory and conventional T cells in RAG deficiency. This clone was detected once. Using immunoSEQ multiplex PCR, the repertoire was profiled, and TCRdb retains in-frame clones only, with some absent. This repertoire shows about 32,000 clones, about nine tenths found once; its top ten account for roughly 15%. The sample was also reused in another study, on regulatory T cells. That source adds: The PCR used 52 TRBV and 13 TRBJ primers. In patients, unique TRB V-J pairs were restricted and V/J usage skewed, especially in Tregs.

The receptor comes from a human donor in good health. Material for sequencing was CD8+ T cells sorted from blood.

This CDR3 is CASSLVPGGAGPTGNTIYF. The CDR3 DNA follows: TGCGCCAGCAGCTTGGTTCCCGGCGGGGCAGGGCCCACTGGAAACACCATATATTTT. The V call is TRBV5-1, the J call TRBJ1-3; TRBD1 is a possible D gene (5 bases). This CDR3 is built from 19 residues. The germline V and J ends were trimmed by 0 bases and 2 bases, with 21 bases remaining between them. Germline values: CDR1 SGHRS, CDR2 YFSETQ.